The T cell receptor beta chain described here comes from a study of CD8 T cells in ankylosing spondylitis (dated by TCRdb to the late 2010s). About the full investigation: The study set out to find disease-linked TCR variants by profiling T cell receptor beta repertoires in ankylosing spondylitis patients and healthy donors. In total, the full study cohort was made up of some 110 healthy donors and roughly 27 ankylosing spondylitis patients. Peripheral blood was sampled, and synovial fluid was also collected from ankylosing spondylitis patients.

The paper as a whole reports these results and caveats: A TCR beta motif of fewer than 10 highly homologous amino acid variants appeared characteristic of blood from ankylosing spondylitis patients. The disease-linked clones showed a CD8+ phenotype and occurred at relatively low frequencies in peripheral blood. Some of the motif variants had been reported before in the synovial fluid and blood of reactive arthritis patients, a finding that suggests common disease-initiation mechanisms. According to the report, matched synovial fluid samples from ankylosing spondylitis patients were significantly enriched for the disease-linked clones.

The sample was run on an Illumina HiSeq 2500. Quantitative 5'-RACE with molecular barcodes was used to prepare TCR beta libraries. Per the source publication's procedure: A new computational method, built on a probabilistic model of VDJ rearrangement, was used to identify disease-linked TCR variants. TCRdb reprocessing: public reads trimmed at Q25 with fastp, clones called with MiXCR, in-frame beta chains kept. Records with the same CDR3 protein are collapsed into one entry carrying the most frequent genes and DNA. These V and J calls are TCRdb output, not the study's own analysis. Within this sample are about 440,000 distinct CDR3 sequences, with roughly a sixth of them counted one time only. The ten biggest clones cover 1% of the sample. Worth noting for this clonotype: Its recognized antigen is unknown. No base qualities exist here, and no much larger clone lies one base off it.

The cysteine opens and the phenylalanine closes a CDR3 of 15 amino acids. CDR3 DNA only is kept here, 45 bases in frame from base 1. Clipping removes 5 bases from V and 3 bases from J, with 7 as the unmatched junction base count. Looking up the germline V gene yields CDR1 SGHTA and CDR2 FQGNSA. Input material: blood, either unsorted or a sorted T cell fraction (not recorded which). This sequence uses TRBV7-2 and TRBJ2-1, with 7 junctional bases fitting TRBD2. This TCR was sampled from a male donor with ankylosing spondylitis. CDR3 reads: CASSPSGLNYNEQFF. The nucleotide sequence reads TGTGCCAGCAGCCCTAGCGGACTGAACTACAATGAGCAGTTCTTC.